This TCR beta chain was profiled in a study of T cell repertoires in cytomegalovirus infection. Overall study context: Matching HLA type, along with CMV infection, was indicated by public TCR beta signatures.

This CDR3 is built from 16 residues. Looked up from germline, CDR1 is MNHNS and CDR2 is SASEGT. V lost 5 bases and J lost 4, with 18 bases in between. TCRdb redid the calling of the reads with MiXCR, one entry per CDR3 protein. The profile covers around 140,000 distinct CDR3 sequences, with under 8% appearing a single time and over 15% taken by the ten largest. This clonotype was detected many times. The sample comprised PBMCs. This clonotype was obtained from a human donor in good health (CMV status not recorded). Some clones in this sample may be carry-over from other donors' samples. This rearrangement joins TRBV6-1 to TRBJ2-1, with D unclear. The chain's CDR3 is CASSINGPAPYNEQFF. The CDR3 region has the DNA TGTGCCAGCAGTATAAACGGGCCAGCACCGTACAATGAGCAGTTCTTC.